Below are 3 T cell receptor beta chains sequenced from a single sample in a study of shared clonotypes between healthy human individuals. Naive CD8 populations comprised CD45RO-negative cells positively selected for CCR7, excluding terminally differentiated effector memory CD45RA+ cells. This table comes from immunoSEQ multiplex PCR, and its TCRdb copy is limited to in-frame clones, with some not included. The data contain some 2,000,000 clones, about 95% of them singletons. Source material: naive CD8+ T cells sorted from blood. Receptors originate from a man younger than 30 in good health.

Concerning this clone itself: Other DNA variants within this sample encode the same CDR3. This rearrangement joins TRBV11-2 to TRBJ2-7; D may match TRBD1 or TRBD2 (5 bases each). V was clipped by 3 bases and J by 5 bases, with 11 bases between them. CDR3 length: 13 amino acids. CDR1 and CDR2 (germline): SGHAT, FQNNGV. The CDR3 loop reads CASSLGVGNEQYF. The CDR3, as DNA: TGTGCCAGCAGCTTGGGGGTGGGGAACGAGCAGTACTTC.

The CDR3 protein is CASSQDVGGYEQYF. The CDR3 DNA follows: TGCGCCAGCAGCCAAGATGTGGGAGGCTACGAGCAGTACTTC. The chain combines TRBV4-3 with TRBJ2-7; possible D gene TRBD2, 6 bases. Germline V CDR1 and CDR2: LGHNA, YSLEER. The CDR3 length is 14 residues. V was pared by 0 bases and J by 3 bases, with 9 bases between.

The rearrangement joins TRBV5-1 to TRBJ1-4; D remains unclear. Germline lookup yields CDR1 SGHRS and CDR2 YFSETQ. The CDR3 contains 14 residues. V was shortened by 0 bases and J by 0 bases, with 3 bases between the two germline ends. The CDR3 here is CASSLGATNEKLFF. In nucleotides, the CDR3 is TGCGCCAGCAGCTTGGGGGCAACTAATGAAAAACTGTTTTTT.